One and the same sample provided the 30 T cell receptor beta chains below, sequenced in a study of T-cell memory formation after mild COVID-19. TCRdb processed the 5' RACE reads anew with MiXCR; each CDR3 protein has one entry. This repertoire shows about 82,000 distinct CDR3 sequences, about 13% found once; its top ten account for about 25%. Sequencing was carried out using PBMCs or a T cell subset sorted from them (not recorded which). Every receptor here comes from an adult woman who had mild COVID-19 (a few samples of this study predate the infection). Cell type and time point are not known.

The J gene is TRBJ2-1, the V gene TRBV27, with 14 positions matching TRBD2. Germline V gene data show CDR1 as MNHEY and CDR2 as SMNVEV (reference sequence). V lost 7 bases and J lost 10; bases outside the gene matches: 6. This CDR3 has 14 amino acids. The CDR3 coding sequence is TGTGCCAGCACCTGGACTAGCGGGGGGCCCGAGCAGTTCTTC. Its protein is CASTWTSGGPEQFF.

This clonotype came up a few times. The chain recombines TRBV7-9 with TRBJ1-2; possibly TRBD1 for D (6 bases). The CDR3 runs 13 residues. The V end lost 4 bases, the J end lost 4 bases, and 10 bases lay between the germline ends. Germline CDR1 and CDR2: SEHNR and FQNEAQ (reference sequence). CDR3 nucleotides: TGTGCCAGCAGCTCCCCGGGGGCCTATGGCTACACCTTC. Encoded protein: CASSSPGAYGYTF.

The chain employs TRBV2 and TRBJ1-4; no definite D call. The CDR3 spans 14 residues. CDR1 SNHLY and CDR2 FYNNEI come from the germline V gene. Trimming stripped 6 bases from V and 4 bases from J, with 12 bases between. This CDR3 reads CASRPGRLNEKLFF. The CDR3 DNA reads TGTGCCAGCAGACCTGGACGGCTTAATGAAAAACTGTTTTTT. The full variable domain, completed using reference TRBV2 and TRBJ1-4, is EPEVTQTPSHQVTQMGQEVILRCVPISNHLYFYWYRQILGQKVEFLVSFYNNEISEKSEIFDDQFSVERPDGSNFTLKIRSTKLEDSAMYFCASRPGRLNEKLFFGSGTQLSVL.

The genes are TRBV24-1 and TRBJ2-3; D is unresolved. The CDR3 is 14 residues long. The V gene's germline CDR1 is KGHDR and CDR2 SFDVKD. The V and J ends lost 6 bases and 0 bases respectively, with 9 bases between them. CDR3 region: CATSPRSSTDTQYF. The CDR3 bases are TGTGCCACCAGTCCTCGTAGTAGCACAGATACGCAGTATTTT.

This clonotype was found many times. Mismatch with germline at one junction end may stem from a read error. J is TRBJ2-5 and V is TRBV7-7; 9 positions agree with TRBD2. This CDR3 region has 15 residues. Germline V CDR1 and CDR2: SSHAT, FNYEAQ (reference sequence). DNA for the CDR3: TGTGCTAGCAGCTTAGGCCCAGCGGGAGGAGAGACCCAGTACTTC. Its protein product is CASSLGPAGGETQYF.

The table lists this clonotype with many counts. The chain uses TRBV4-1 and TRBJ2-1, with 10 bases matching TRBD1. This CDR3 is built from 17 residues. Germline CDR1 reads MGHRA; CDR2 reads YSYEKL. After removal of 1 base from V and 1 base from J, the junction contained 4 bases not matched to a gene. CDR3 bases: TGCGCCAGCAGCCAAGGGCCGGGACAGGGGTCCTACAATGAGCAGTTCTTC. It encodes CASSQGPGQGSYNEQFF.

The rearrangement links TRBV24-1 to TRBJ2-3, with TRBD2 identical over 8 bases. V lost 5 bases, J lost 3 bases, and 6 bases stayed unmatched. The germline gives CDR1 KGHDR, CDR2 SFDVKD. This CDR3 spans 15 amino acids. In DNA form, the CDR3 reads TGTGCCACCAGTGTCGGGACTAGTGGGACAGATACGCAGTATTTT. This sequence encodes CATSVGTSGTDTQYF.

This clonotype came up many times. The genes are TRBV5-6 and TRBJ2-7; no clear D gene. Trimming removed 0 bases from V and 1 base from J, with 8 bases in between. The CDR3 totals 14 residues. Per germline, CDR1 SGHDT and CDR2 YYEEEE. In DNA, the CDR3 is TGTGCCAGCAGCTTGGGGGCAGAGTCCTACGAGCAGTACTTC. This encodes CASSLGAESYEQYF. Drawing the rest from reference TRBV5-6 and TRBJ2-7, the complete variable domain is DAGVTQSPTHLIKTRGQQVTLRCSPKSGHDTVSWYQQALGQGPQFIFQYYEEEERQRGNFPDRFSGHQFPNYSSELNVNALLLGDSALYLCASSLGAESYEQYFGPGTRLTVT.

V is TRBV4-1 and J is TRBJ2-2; 8 nucleotides align to TRBD1. CDR3 length equals 15 residues. Germline-derived CDR1 and CDR2 are MGHRA and YSYEKL. The trim removed 4 bases at V and 6 bases at J, leaving 7 bases unmatched. The CDR3 here is CASSRTAGGSGELFF. In nucleotides, the CDR3 is TGCGCCAGCAGCCGGACCGCAGGGGGCTCCGGGGAGCTGTTTTTT.

The chain recombines TRBV12-3 or TRBV12-4 with TRBJ2-5; unclear D gene. The V end lost 6 bases, the J end lost 5 bases, and 10 bases lay between the germline ends. The CDR3 is 12 amino acids. Here the CDR3 DNA reads TGTGCCAGCAGCTCGGTTAGGGAGACCCAGTACTTC. Translating it yields CASSSVRETQYF.

This clonotype was detected a few times. The genes are TRBV12-3 or TRBV12-4 and TRBJ2-7; the match to TRBD1 covers 8 bases. Trimming removed 1 base from V and 5 bases from J; junction bases left unmatched: 4. This CDR3 comprises 14 residues. The CDR3 nucleotides read TGTGCCAGCAGTTTAGAGCCAGGGGGCGACGAGCAGTACTTC. Protein product: CASSLEPGGDEQYF.

This CDR3 reads CASKIAERSLGYTF. The CDR3 DNA follows: TGTGCCAGCAAAATCGCCGAAAGAAGCCTTGGCTACACCTTC. This chain connects TRBV27 to TRBJ1-2, with D uncertain. CDR3 size: 14 residues. Germline assignment: CDR1 MNHEY and CDR2 SMNVEV (reference sequence). Trimming removed 7 bases from V and 7 bases from J, with 19 bases in between.

This clonotype was counted a few times. The rearrangement uses TRBV7-9 and TRBJ2-6, with D possibly matching TRBD1 (6 bases). The V end was cut by 2 bases, the J end by 4 bases, with 15 bases between. Germline CDR1 reads SEHNR; CDR2 reads FQNEAQ (reference sequence). There are 17 residues in the CDR3. The chain's CDR3 is CASSLTGQVAGANVLTF. Here the CDR3 DNA reads TGTGCCAGCAGCTTAACAGGGCAGGTGGCCGGGGCCAACGTCCTGACTTTC.

In its sample, this clonotype was seen a few times. The chain joins TRBV7-9 to TRBJ2-7; no clear D gene. V was shortened by 0 bases and J by 2 bases, with 8 bases between the two germline ends. The CDR3 totals 14 residues. Per the germline V gene, CDR1 is SEHNR and CDR2 is FQNEAQ (reference sequence). In DNA, the CDR3 is TGTGCCAGCAGCTTAGCAAACTTTGCCTACGAGCAGTACTTC. This codes for CASSLANFAYEQYF.

The chain's CDR3 is CAWSVLPREAFF. CDR3 DNA sequence: TGTGCCTGGAGTGTACTCCCTAGAGAAGCTTTCTTT. This sequence joins TRBV30 and TRBJ1-1; no definite D call. V lost 0 bases and J lost 8, with 10 bases in between. CDR3 length: 12 amino acids. Germline V gene lookup returns CDR1 GTSNPN and CDR2 SVGIG (reference sequence).

V is TRBV2 and J is TRBJ2-2, with unresolved D. V lost 8 bases to trimming and J lost 6 bases, with 10 bases between them. This CDR3 is built from 12 residues. The germline V gene has CDR1 SNHLY and CDR2 FYNNEI. The CDR3 bases are TGTGCCAGCTATTCGGCGCCCGGGGAGCTGTTTTTT. Its protein product is CASYSAPGELFF.

This clonotype was observed a few times. The chain combines TRBV4-1 with TRBJ1-1; the match to TRBD1 covers 9 bases. Per the germline V gene, CDR1 is MGHRA and CDR2 is YSYEKL. The CDR3 extends over 15 amino acids. V lost 5 bases to trimming and J lost 2 bases; unmatched junction nucleotides: 6. DNA of the CDR3: TGCGCCAGCAGCTTGGGACAGGGTTCTAACACTGAAGCTTTCTTT. This encodes CASSLGQGSNTEAFF.

At least ten counts were recorded for this clonotype. The chain uses TRBV9 and TRBJ1-2; no firm D call. Trimming shortened V by 4 bases and J by 2 bases, and 6 bases separated the two germline ends. The CDR3 has 12 amino acids. The V gene's germline CDR1 is SGDLS and CDR2 YYNGEE. DNA of the CDR3: TGTGCCAGCAGCTTGGGGAACTATGGCTACACCTTC. Translating it yields CASSLGNYGYTF.

The V gene is TRBV11-2, the J gene TRBJ2-2, with 11 nucleotides matching TRBD1. The CDR3 sequence is 16 residues long. Germline V gene lookup returns CDR1 SGHAT and CDR2 FQNNGV. V lost 2 bases, J lost 6 bases, and 5 bases stayed unmatched. The CDR3 coding sequence is TGTGCCAGCAGCTTAATGGGACAGGGGGTCGCCGGGGAGCTGTTTTTT. This codes for CASSLMGQGVAGELFF.

This sequence joins TRBV25-1 and TRBJ2-2; a weak D match, TRBD1 (6 bases). The ends were cut back, 5 bases at V and 5 bases at J, with 15 bases in the middle. This CDR3 region has 15 residues. The germline V gene encodes CDR1 MGHDK and CDR2 SYGVNS. CDR3 sequence reads: CASSLLGHSTGELFF. The CDR3 nucleotides read TGTGCCAGCAGTTTATTGGGACACTCAACCGGGGAGCTGTTTTTT.

This chain connects TRBV29-1 to TRBJ1-3; no clear D. CDR1 is SQVTM, CDR2 ANQGSEA, per germline. V lost 6 bases to trimming and J lost 2 bases, with 11 bases between them. This CDR3 has 13 amino acids. CDR3 nucleotides: TGCAGCGTCCCGGAAGGGCCTGGAAACACCATATATTTT. Amino acids: CSVPEGPGNTIYF.

This clonotype was found a few times. The chain recombines TRBV28 with TRBJ2-7; a possible D gene is TRBD1 (6 bases). This CDR3 comprises 17 residues. The V gene's germline CDR1 is MDHEN and CDR2 SYDVKM. V lost 5 bases and J lost 6, with 26 bases in between. The CDR3 DNA reads as TGTGCCAGCAGTCCAACCCCCACAGGGCGGCTATTTGGCGAGCAGTACTTC. This encodes CASSPTPTGRLFGEQYF.

There are a few counts of this clonotype. V is TRBV6-5 and J is TRBJ1-2, with D possibly matching TRBD1 (5 bases). The CDR3 extends over 13 amino acids. Trimming pared 2 bases from V and 6 bases from J, leaving 10 bases between. The germline CDR1 and CDR2 sequences are MNHEY and SVGAGI. Written as DNA, the CDR3 is TGTGCCAGCAGTTACGGGCAGGGCGATGGCTACACCTTC. Translation: CASSYGQGDGYTF.

This chain connects TRBV12-3 or TRBV12-4 to TRBJ1-2; D is perhaps TRBD1 (6 bases). This CDR3 region has 15 residues. V was trimmed by 5 bases and J by 8 bases, leaving 21 bases between them. The CDR3 DNA is TGTGCCAGCAGTCCCCACCCAGGGGAGATCGACGGCTACACCTTC. Its translation is CASSPHPGEIDGYTF.

A few counts support this clonotype. The chain carries TRBV7-2 and TRBJ2-7, with 11 bases fitting TRBD2. The CDR3 loop spans 15 amino acids. Germline V gene sequence: CDR1 SGHTA, CDR2 FQGNSA. V lost 7 bases, J lost 4 bases, and 9 bases stayed unmatched. The CDR3 DNA follows: TGTGCCAGCACCTATAGCGGGAGGGCCCAATACGAGCAGTACTTC. Protein product: CASTYSGRAQYEQYF. Combining the CDR3 with reference TRBV7-2 and TRBJ2-7 gives the whole variable domain GAGVSQSPSNKVTEKGKDVELRCDPISGHTALYWYRQSLGQGLEFLIYFQGNSAPDKSGLPSDRFSAERTGGSVSTLTIQRTQQEDSAVYLCASTYSGRAQYEQYFGPGTRLTVT.

This chain links TRBV12-3 or TRBV12-4 with TRBJ2-5; perhaps D is TRBD1 or TRBD2 (5 bases each). There are 13 residues in the CDR3. The germline V and J ends were trimmed by 7 bases and 5 bases, with 14 bases remaining between them. CDR3 nucleotides: TGTGCCAGCACCGCAGGGACGTTGGAGACCCAGTACTTC. It is translated as CASTAGTLETQYF.

The V gene is TRBV29-1, the J gene TRBJ2-1; 12 nucleotides agree with TRBD2. The CDR3 totals 14 residues. Germline V gene data show CDR1 as SQVTM and CDR2 as ANQGSEA. Trimming removed 5 bases from V and 8 bases from J; junction bases left unmatched: 7. CDR3 nucleotide sequence: TGCAGCGTTCAAACAGGACTAGCGGGATATGAGCAGTTCTTC. This gives the protein CSVQTGLAGYEQFF.

This clonotype occurred a few times. V is TRBV27 and J is TRBJ2-7; no clear D. Trimming shortened V by 0 bases and J by 7 bases, and 10 bases separated the two germline ends. Germline CDR1 and CDR2: MNHEY and SMNVEV (reference sequence). This CDR3 region has 13 residues. The CDR3 reads CASSLSAPGEQYF. The CDR3 coding sequence is TGTGCCAGCAGTTTATCAGCCCCTGGGGAGCAGTACTTC.

There are many counts of this clonotype. The V call is TRBV20-1, the J call TRBJ2-7, with D hard to call. The germline V gene has CDR1 DFQATT and CDR2 SNEGSKA (reference sequence). The CDR3 contains 13 residues. Deletions cut 0 bases from V and 0 bases from J, with 6 bases between. This CDR3 reads CSARDYSSYEQYF. DNA of the CDR3: TGCAGTGCTAGAGATTACAGCTCCTACGAGCAGTACTTC.

This clonotype has only a few counts. CDR3 loop: CASSLVGDFNEQFF. Written as DNA, the CDR3 is TGTGCCAGCAGCCTGGTAGGGGATTTTAATGAGCAGTTCTTC. The chain uses TRBV5-6 and TRBJ2-1; D might be TRBD1 (5 bases). The CDR3 is 14 amino acids. Germline assignment: CDR1 SGHDT and CDR2 YYEEEE. V lost 4 bases to trimming and J lost 7 bases, with 15 bases between them.